This passage covers 24 T cell receptor beta chains from one sample sequenced in a study of shared clonotypes between healthy human individuals. Using immunoSEQ multiplex PCR, the repertoire was profiled, and TCRdb retains in-frame clones only, with some absent. The sample includes some 630,000 clones, around 72% of them seen just once. The sequencing input was memory CD4+ T cells sorted from blood. Indicated subset: CD45RA-negative fraction. These receptors originate from a woman aged 25 to 39 in good health.

Ten or more counts support this clone. The chain couples TRBV5-1 to TRBJ2-1; tentatively, D is TRBD2 (6 bases). The CDR3 contains 16 residues. V lost 5 bases and J lost 0, with 15 bases in between. Germline assignment: CDR1 SGHRS and CDR2 YFSETQ. As DNA, the CDR3 is TGCGCCAGCAGATCCGGGACTCCCAGCTCCTACAATGAGCAGTTCTTC. Translation gives CASRSGTPSSYNEQFF.

The chain combines TRBV11-3 with TRBJ2-2, with D perhaps given as TRBD1 or TRBD2 (5 bases each). This CDR3 contains 16 residues. Trimming took 1 base from V and 6 from J, leaving 15 bases between them. Germline CDR1 SGHNT, CDR2 YENEEA. CDR3 residues: CASSLGGRAAAGELFF. The CDR3 DNA is TGTGCCAGCAGCTTAGGGGGCAGGGCAGCGGCCGGGGAGCTGTTTTTT.

This clone was seen many times. This chain connects TRBV29-1 to TRBJ2-2; D unresolved. V lost 6 bases and J 8 bases, leaving 13 bases between the germline ends. CDR1 and CDR2 from the germline V gene are SQVTM and ANQGSEA. The CDR3 consists of 12 residues. CDR3 in amino acids: CSVSPPRGELFF. CDR3 coding DNA: TGCAGCGTCTCACCCCCAAGGGGGGAGCTGTTTTTT.

J is TRBJ1-1 and V is TRBV6-6; no definite D call. The germline V gene has CDR1 MNHNY and CDR2 SVGAGI (reference sequence). V gave up 6 bases and J gave up 4 bases, with 15 bases separating them. The CDR3 loop spans 14 amino acids. The CDR3 nucleotides are TGTGCCAGCAGCAACCTTCATGAGGGCACTGAAGCTTTCTTT. This gives the protein CASSNLHEGTEAFF.

This clone was seen only once. The chain joins TRBV2 to TRBJ2-5; weak D call: TRBD2 (5 bases). V shed 7 bases and J shed 5 bases, with 14 bases lying between them. CDR3 length: 13 amino acids. Germline CDR1 reads SNHLY; CDR2 reads FYNNEI. The CDR3 protein is CASTGLLPETQYF. CDR3 nucleotide sequence: TGTGCCAGCACTGGACTGTTGCCGGAGACCCAGTACTTC. Full variable domain (remainder filled in from reference TRBV2 and TRBJ2-5): EPEVTQTPSHQVTQMGQEVILRCVPISNHLYFYWYRQILGQKVEFLVSFYNNEISEKSEIFDDQFSVERPDGSNFTLKIRSTKLEDSAMYFCASTGLLPETQYFGPGTRLLVL.

The CDR3 is CASSHSGKGIVAEAFF. CDR3 bases: TGTGCCAGCAGCCACTCGGGGAAGGGAATAGTGGCTGAAGCTTTCTTT. The chain is built from TRBV5-4 and TRBJ1-1; unclear D gene. Germline-derived CDR1 and CDR2 are SGHNT and YYREEE (reference sequence). The length of the CDR3 is 16 residues. The V gene lost 4 bases and the J gene lost 6 bases, with 22 bases spanning the gap.

The chain is built from TRBV15 and TRBJ1-4; D unclear. From germline, CDR1 is LNHNV and CDR2 YYDKDF (reference sequence). V gave up 1 base and J gave up 3 bases, with 15 bases separating them. CDR3 length equals 17 residues. CDR3 coding DNA: TGTGCCACCAGCAGAGGGCGGCGCAAGGGATCTAATGAAAAACTGTTTTTT. Amino acids: CATSRGRRKGSNEKLFF.

The table lists this clone with a few counts. J is TRBJ2-1 and V is TRBV25-1; 13 positions agree with TRBD2. Germline V gene sequence: CDR1 MGHDK, CDR2 SYGVNS. V lost 4 bases, J lost 0 bases, and 3 bases stayed unmatched. The CDR3 is 17 amino acids. The CDR3 coding sequence is TGTGCCAGCAGTGGGGGACTAGCGGGAAGCTCCTACAATGAGCAGTTCTTC. As protein: CASSGGLAGSSYNEQFF.

Details on this clone: Other DNA sequences in this sample translate to the same CDR3. V and J are TRBV6-5 and TRBJ1-5, with D tentatively TRBD1 (6 bases). Per the germline V gene, CDR1 is MNHEY and CDR2 is SVGAGI. The CDR3 sequence is 13 residues long. V lost 6 bases and J 7 bases, leaving 13 bases between the germline ends. This CDR3 is CASSPTGYQPQHF. The CDR3 bases are TGTGCCAGCAGCCCGACAGGATACCAGCCCCAGCATTTT.

This rearrangement joins TRBV19 to TRBJ1-1; D is undetermined. Trimming took off 7 bases at V and 4 bases at J, with 16 bases between the two ends. The germline V gene has CDR1 LNHDA and CDR2 SQIVND (reference sequence). CDR3 size: 14 residues. The CDR3 reads CASMAPTMGTEAFF. CDR3 coding DNA: TGTGCCAGTATGGCTCCAACGATGGGCACTGAAGCTTTCTTT.

This rearrangement joins TRBV28 to TRBJ2-3, with no clear D. The CDR3 totals 12 residues. Trimming cost V 5 bases and J 7 bases, with 10 bases left between them. The germline V gene has CDR1 MDHEN and CDR2 SYDVKM. The CDR3, as DNA: TGTGCCAGCAGTCCTTCACCCAATACGCAGTATTTT. This encodes CASSPSPNTQYF.

About this clone: Distinct nucleotide sequences in the sample also encode this CDR3. The chain joins TRBV6-1 to TRBJ1-1; 7 bases align to TRBD1. The V segment lost 7 bases and the J segment 2 bases; nucleotides outside the gene matches: 4. The CDR3 runs 13 residues. The germline V gene has CDR1 MNHNS and CDR2 SASEGT. This chain's CDR3 is CASNRGRNTEAFF. CDR3 nucleotide sequence: TGTGCCAGCAATAGGGGGCGTAACACTGAAGCTTTCTTT.

The chain is built from TRBV7-9 and TRBJ2-2, with a tentative D call TRBD2 (5 bases). Per the germline V gene, CDR1 is SEHNR and CDR2 is FQNEAQ (reference sequence). CDR3 length: 14 amino acids. The CDR3 sequence is CASGKDFGTGELFF. CDR3 sequence (DNA): TGTGCAAGCGGAAAGGATTTTGGCACCGGGGAGCTGTTTTTT.

This clone was recorded once. The gene calls are TRBV5-8 and TRBJ2-7; no clear D gene. The CDR3 sequence is 14 residues long. The germline V gene has CDR1 SGHTS and CDR2 YDEGEE. The V end lost 7 bases, the J end lost 0 bases, and 14 bases lay between the germline ends. This CDR3 reads CASSVRLFSYEQYF. Written as DNA, the CDR3 is TGTGCCAGCTCAGTCCGGTTATTCTCCTACGAGCAGTACTTC.

This clone is a singleton in its sample. This chain links TRBV28 with TRBJ1-1; D is ambiguous. The CDR3 contains 17 residues. V dropped 2 bases and J dropped 1 base, with 17 bases sitting between them. Germline CDR1 is MDHEN and CDR2 is SYDVKM. The CDR3 bases are TGTGCCAGCAGTTTAAAGGGATACGGAAAGAAGAACACTGAAGCTTTCTTT. Protein product: CASSLKGYGKKNTEAFF.

This chain links TRBV5-1 with TRBJ1-4; a weak D match, TRBD1 (5 bases). This CDR3 contains 15 residues. Looked up from germline, CDR1 is SGHRS and CDR2 is YFSETQ. V gave up 0 bases and J gave up 10 bases, with 16 bases separating them. The CDR3 DNA is TGCGCCAGCAGCTTGGACGGGACCGAGTCGAGAAAACTGTTTTTT. Its protein is CASSLDGTESRKLFF.

The chain employs TRBV6-4 and TRBJ1-1; D ambiguous. This CDR3 has 15 residues. CDR1 is MRHNA, CDR2 SNTAGT, per germline. V gave up 6 bases and J gave up 1 base, with 15 bases separating them. The DNA of the CDR3 is TGTGCCAGCAGCCCTCGACTTACACCGAACACTGAAGCTTTCTTT. Protein: CASSPRLTPNTEAFF.

This clone was observed a handful of times. This chain joins TRBV7-9 and TRBJ1-3; D is unclear. The germline V gene has CDR1 SEHNR and CDR2 FQNEAQ (reference sequence). The ends were cut back, 1 base at V and 2 bases at J, with 9 bases in the middle. The CDR3 extends over 15 amino acids. CDR3 DNA: TGTGCCAGCAGCTTAGGTCGGGGAACTGGAAACACCATATATTTT. Amino acid sequence: CASSLGRGTGNTIYF.

This clone was observed once. The V and J genes are TRBV9 and TRBJ2-5; a weak D match, TRBD2 (6 bases). Germline V lookup: CDR1 SGDLS, CDR2 YYNGEE. The CDR3 consists of 15 residues. The V and J ends lost 2 bases and 3 bases respectively, with 14 bases between them. The CDR3 here is CASSVFPGAKETQYF. The CDR3 nucleotides read TGTGCCAGCAGCGTCTTTCCGGGAGCTAAAGAGACCCAGTACTTC.

This clone was observed a single time. The chain couples TRBV19 to TRBJ2-6; TRBD2 is a possible D gene (5 bases). Trimming pared 7 bases from V and 0 bases from J, leaving 13 bases between. CDR1 and CDR2 (germline): LNHDA, SQIVND (reference sequence). This CDR3 has 16 residues. CDR3 residues: CASTQNGGSGANVLTF. The CDR3 DNA is TGTGCCAGTACCCAAAACGGAGGCTCTGGGGCCAACGTCCTGACTTTC.

Remarks on this clone: A single base is all that separates this from a far larger clone, so a read error is likely. V usage is TRBV6-1 and J usage is TRBJ1-5; no firm D call. The CDR3 loop spans 10 amino acids. V was pared by 7 bases and J by 5 bases, with 3 bases between. Per germline, CDR1 MNHNS and CDR2 SASEGT. The CDR3 spells CASNDQPQHF. The CDR3 coding sequence is TGTGCCAGCAATGATCAGCCCCAGCATTTT.

The chain uses TRBV18 and TRBJ2-5; D possibly matches TRBD1 or TRBD2 (5 bases each). The CDR3 extends over 12 amino acids. CDR1 is KGHSH, CDR2 LQKENI, per germline. V lost 7 bases, J lost 3 bases, and 9 bases lay in between. In nucleotides, the CDR3 is TGTGCCAGCTGCCGGGGCGAAGAGACCCAGTACTTC. It is translated as CASCRGEETQYF.

This rearrangement joins TRBV7-6 to TRBJ2-3; TRBD2 is a possible D gene (5 bases). V dropped 4 bases and J dropped 0 bases, with 11 bases sitting between them. Germline assignment: CDR1 SGHVS and CDR2 FNYEAQ. This CDR3 comprises 15 residues. CDR3 DNA: TGTGCCAGCAGCTGGCGGGCGGACAGCACAGATACGCAGTATTTT. Amino acids: CASSWRADSTDTQYF.

V usage is TRBV5-8 and J usage is TRBJ2-3; the D gene is possibly TRBD1 (5 bases). CDR3 size: 15 residues. Germline lookup yields CDR1 SGHTS and CDR2 YDEGEE. V shed 0 bases and J shed 6 bases, with 14 bases lying between them. The CDR3 here is CASSLVWGRADTQYF. The CDR3, as DNA: TGTGCCAGCAGCTTGGTATGGGGCAGAGCGGATACGCAGTATTTT.